Below, 19 T cell receptor beta chains from the same sample are listed, as sequenced in a study of T cell responses to AZD1222 COVID-19 vaccine. The repertoire was sequenced with immunoSEQ multiplex PCR; TCRdb's copy has only in-frame clones and lacks some. The profile covers over 150,000 clones, with approximately 88% appearing a single time and more than 4% taken by the ten largest. Material: peripheral blood, obtained 28 days after the second AZD1222 dose. Receptors originate from an adult who received the AZD1222 COVID-19 vaccine.

The CDR3 here is CASSQGAAPYNEQFF. DNA of the CDR3: TGTGCCAGCAGCCAAGGAGCCGCCCCCTACAATGAGCAGTTCTTC. V gene TRBV3-1 (or the pseudogene TRBV3-2) combines with J gene TRBJ2-1; D call uncertain. Trimming pared 1 base from V and 2 bases from J, leaving 9 bases between. CDR1 is LGHDT, CDR2 YNNKEL, per germline (reference sequence). The CDR3 is 15 residues long.

This clone appeared a single time. The chain has TRBV27 and TRBJ2-7, with D perhaps given as TRBD1 or TRBD2 (5 bases each). Per germline, CDR1 MNHEY and CDR2 SMNVEV (reference sequence). The CDR3 sequence is 14 residues long. The V and J ends lost 3 bases and 5 bases respectively, with 14 bases between them. The CDR3 bases are TGTGCCAGCAGTTTCGTTCCGAGGGGTCACGAGCAGTACTTC. Protein sequence: CASSFVPRGHEQYF.

This clone was seen just once. The gene calls are TRBV5-6 and TRBJ1-5, with D tentatively TRBD1 (5 bases). In germline, CDR1 is SGHDT, CDR2 YYEEEE. CDR3 size: 15 residues. Trimming removed 1 base at V and 0 bases at J, with 8 bases between. CDR3 sequence reads: CASSLRGYSNQPQHF. CDR3 nucleotides: TGTGCCAGCAGCTTGCGGGGGTATAGCAATCAGCCCCAGCATTTT.

V usage is TRBV6-1 and J usage is TRBJ1-5; the D gene is possibly TRBD1 (6 bases). Per germline, CDR1 MNHNS and CDR2 SASEGT. The V gene lost 7 bases and the J gene lost 0 bases, with 13 bases spanning the gap. The CDR3 loop spans 15 amino acids. The CDR3 protein is CASTTGGYSNQPQHF. The CDR3 DNA reads TGTGCCAGCACCACGGGGGGCTATAGCAATCAGCCCCAGCATTTT.

The chain is built from TRBV5-1 and TRBJ1-6, with 8 bases aligning to TRBD1. With 5 bases clipped from V and 5 bases from J, the junction kept 9 bases outside the gene matches. CDR1 and CDR2 (germline): SGHRS, YFSETQ. The CDR3 runs to 16 residues. The CDR3 DNA follows: TGCGCCAGCAGACTGGGAGCAGGGGGCCATAATTCACCCCTCCACTTT. It yields the protein CASRLGAGGHNSPLHF.

The chain links TRBV30 to TRBJ2-2; a possible D gene is TRBD1 (5 bases). Trimming cost V 0 bases and J 1 base, with 6 bases left between them. Per germline, CDR1 GTSNPN and CDR2 SVGIG (reference sequence). The CDR3 has 14 amino acids. The CDR3 region is CAWSVQVNTGELFF. The CDR3 nucleotides are TGTGCCTGGAGTGTACAGGTGAACACCGGGGAGCTGTTTTTT.

The chain's CDR3 is CAWSAYFGFSANYGYTF. In DNA, the CDR3 is TGTGCCTGGAGTGCGTATTTCGGTTTTTCGGCTAACTATGGCTACACCTTC. The chain has TRBV30 and TRBJ1-2; D gene unclear. V was shortened by 1 base and J by 0 bases, with 18 bases between the two germline ends. The CDR3 loop spans 17 amino acids. Germline V gene lookup returns CDR1 GTSNPN and CDR2 SVGIG (reference sequence).

This rearrangement joins TRBV3-1 (or the pseudogene TRBV3-2) to TRBJ2-7; D unclear. The CDR3 runs 15 residues. Trimming left V 2 bases short and J 4 bases short, with 15 bases between. Germline CDR1 and CDR2: LGHDT and YNNKEL (reference sequence). Here the CDR3 reads CASSQSDRVVYEQYF. DNA for the CDR3: TGTGCCAGCAGCCAATCGGATAGGGTTGTTTACGAGCAGTACTTC.

The chain couples TRBV11-1 to TRBJ1-4; TRBD1 might be the D (5 bases). The CDR3 length is 11 residues. The V gene's germline CDR1 is SGHAT and CDR2 FQDESV (reference sequence). Trimming left V 5 bases short and J 14 bases short, with 12 bases between. CDR3 in amino acids: CASSPGRGLFF. For the CDR3, the DNA is TGTGCCAGCAGCCCCGGACGGGGGCTGTTTTTT.

This clone was observed a single time. This chain uses TRBV3-1 (or the pseudogene TRBV3-2) with TRBJ1-5; D call uncertain. V was clipped by 0 bases and J by 0 bases, with 9 bases between them. Germline CDR1 LGHDT, CDR2 YNNKEL (reference sequence). This CDR3 is built from 16 residues. CDR3 sequence (DNA): TGTGCCAGCAGCCAAGAGTCTGGCCTTAGCAATCAGCCCCAGCATTTT. Amino acid sequence: CASSQESGLSNQPQHF.

The V gene is TRBV30, the J gene TRBJ1-1; maybe TRBD1 (5 bases). There are 15 residues in the CDR3. Per germline, CDR1 GTSNPN and CDR2 SVGIG (reference sequence). V dropped 3 bases and J dropped 1 base, with 15 bases sitting between them. CDR3 sequence (DNA): TGTGCCTGGAGGACAGCAAACACTCAGAACACTGAAGCTTTCTTT. Translation gives CAWRTANTQNTEAFF.

The rearrangement joins TRBV10-1 to TRBJ2-7; D not certain. This CDR3 has 15 residues. Trimming cost V 6 bases and J 0 bases, with 15 bases left between them. The V gene's germline CDR1 is WNHNN and CDR2 SYGVQD (reference sequence). The CDR3 spells CASSSVPSSSYEQYF. CDR3 coding DNA: TGCGCCAGCAGCTCGGTCCCTTCTAGCTCCTACGAGCAGTACTTC.

This clone was observed a few times. The chain links TRBV30 to TRBJ1-5; D is uncertain. Germline CDR1 GTSNPN, CDR2 SVGIG (reference sequence). This CDR3 is built from 13 residues. The V gene lost 1 base and the J gene lost 0 bases, with 4 bases spanning the gap. The DNA of the CDR3 is TGTGCCTGGAGTGAAAATAGCAATCAGCCCCAGCATTTT. Its protein product is CAWSENSNQPQHF.

The chain joins TRBV19 to TRBJ2-7; D call uncertain. CDR1 LNHDA and CDR2 SQIVND come from the germline V gene (reference sequence). CDR3 length: 13 amino acids. V gave up 4 bases and J gave up 2 bases, with 9 bases separating them. CDR3 nucleotide sequence: TGTGCCAGTAGTAATTGGGCCACCTACGAGCAGTACTTC. It translates to CASSNWATYEQYF.

The CDR3 loop reads CASSLVGKGAVSEAFF. The DNA for the CDR3 is TGCGCCAGCAGCTTGGTCGGGAAGGGGGCGGTTTCTGAAGCTTTCTTT. V is TRBV5-1 and J is TRBJ1-1; TRBD1 agrees at 7 bases. The ends lost 0 bases at V and 6 bases at J; junction bases unmatched: 11. The CDR3 spans 16 residues. Germline V lookup: CDR1 SGHRS, CDR2 YFSETQ.

In nucleotides, the CDR3 is TGTGCCAGCAGTTACTCGGGCGGACTCTCCTACGAGCAGTACTTC. Its translation is CASSYSGGLSYEQYF. The chain carries TRBV6-5 and TRBJ2-7; possibly TRBD2 for D (5 bases). V lost 0 bases and J 0 bases, leaving 9 bases between the germline ends. Germline V gives CDR1 MNHEY, CDR2 SVGAGI. The CDR3 is made up of 15 amino acids.

CDR3 bases: TGTGCCAGCAGTGGGAACAGTAGGGCGGGCACCTTC. It encodes CASSGNSRAGTF. This rearrangement joins TRBV2 to TRBJ1-2; D is undetermined. The CDR3 totals 12 residues. Germline V lookup: CDR1 SNHLY, CDR2 FYNNEI. Trimming took 4 bases from V and 13 from J, leaving 16 bases between them.

The chain combines TRBV2 with TRBJ2-5, with 7 positions matching TRBD1. The CDR3 has 15 amino acids. After removal of 6 bases from V and 2 bases from J, the junction contained 9 bases not matched to a gene. CDR1 is SNHLY and CDR2 is FYNNEI in the germline V gene. Here the CDR3 DNA reads TGTGCCAGCAGGAGGACAGGTCTCCTTCAAGAGACCCAGTACTTC. Its protein is CASRRTGLLQETQYF.

This clone occurred once. J is TRBJ2-7 and V is TRBV7-6; D tentatively reads TRBD1 or TRBD2 (5 bases each). Germline V gene data show CDR1 as SGHVS and CDR2 as FNYEAQ. Trimming took off 6 bases at V and 5 bases at J, with 23 bases between the two ends. The CDR3 loop spans 16 amino acids. The CDR3 loop is CASSVAFGAREHEQYF. CDR3 nucleotides: TGTGCCAGCAGTGTAGCATTCGGGGCCAGGGAGCACGAGCAGTACTTC.